The subject of this entry is one T cell receptor beta chain. The data were taken from a study of blood T cell repertoires in COVID-19. Study background: Samples came from the United States, Italy and Spain, spanning acute and convalescent COVID-19. Sources were T cells, B-cell-depleted T cells, or PBMCs; the material itself was cDNA or gDNA.

Per the study methods: Estimates of nucleated cell counts were drawn from the amplification of reference gene primers. Generated by immunoSEQ multiplex PCR, the TCRdb table keeps only in-frame clones and is missing some. The DNA gave D and trimming, while V, J and clone size come from that table. The table has around 130,000 clones, roughly 84% seen once; the top ten hold about a sixth. Trimming at V came to 3 bases and at J to 4 bases, leaving 5 bases not matched to a gene. The CDR3 length is 14 residues. Germline V gene lookup returns CDR1 WSHSY and CDR2 SAAADI. V usage is TRBV10-2 and J usage is TRBJ1-2; 7 positions match TRBD1. Sequencing was carried out using peripheral blood. The receptor's source is a woman over 75 with acute or convalescent COVID-19. This CDR3 is CASSEPGTAYGYTF. Written as DNA, the CDR3 is TGCGCCAGCAGTGAACCTGGGACAGCCTATGGCTACACCTTC.